A single count supports the clone carrying this TCR beta chain. Its antigen is unknown. Arm-PCR with iRepertoire HTBI primers amplified the CDR3 regions for these TCR beta libraries. Each CDR3 protein gets one entry after TCRdb re-called the multiplex PCR reads with MiXCR. The sample shows about 470,000 distinct CDR3 sequences, roughly 20% of them seen only once. The V gene's germline CDR1 is DFQATT and CDR2 SNEGSKA (reference sequence). V trimming: 0 bases; J trimming: 3 bases; junction bases outside the gene matches: 11. The CDR3 totals 17 residues. Time point here: persistent/refractory GD, antithyroid drugs over 5 years with positive TRAb. PBMCs provided the RNA from which the TCR library was made. It was American Thyroid Association guidelines that determined Graves' disease diagnosis. This record belongs to a study of regulatory T cells in long-lasting Graves disease. Study-level findings and limits: What was studied was peripheral blood only, and not thyroid tissue.

The receptor was isolated from a female donor with Graves disease. The input for sequencing was peripheral blood mononuclear cells (PBMCs), taken when the disease was refractory, from a patient treated with antithyroid drugs. This chain joins TRBV20-1 and TRBJ2-7, with TRBD2 matching over 10 bases. This CDR3 reads CSAREGGGLAGVYEQYF. The CDR3 nucleotides read TGCAGTGCTAGAGAGGGGGGGGGGCTAGCGGGAGTCTACGAGCAGTACTTC.